The 15 T cell receptor beta chains reported below all come from one sample, sequenced in a study of blood T cells in healthy people across ages. Primers used in a second PCR of about 6 to 11 cycles were a sample-barcoded 5' primer and a J-beta primer mix. TCRdb independently ran MiXCR on the 5' RACE reads; one entry per CDR3 protein. The sample includes 660,000 or so distinct CDR3 sequences, 45% to 65% seen only once; the top ten take around 37%. The specimen was blood. These receptors came from a man in his 60s in good health.

The chain is built from TRBV11-2 and TRBJ2-5; 8 bases are a match to TRBD2. Trimming cost V 1 base and J 4 bases; bases outside gene matches: 8. The CDR3 loop spans 16 amino acids. Germline values: CDR1 SGHAT, CDR2 FQNNGV. CDR3 sequence (DNA): TGTGCCAGCAGCTTAGCGGCTAGCGGGCTCTTAGAGACCCAGTACTTC. Residues: CASSLAASGLLETQYF.

V and J are TRBV7-9 and TRBJ2-6; TRBD1 might be the D (6 bases). CDR1 is SEHNR and CDR2 is FQNEAQ in the germline V gene (reference sequence). The CDR3 contains 16 residues. Trimming removed 4 bases from V and 2 bases from J, with 12 bases in between. CDR3 DNA: TGTGCCAGCAGCTCTTGGACAGCCCCTGGGGCCAACGTCCTGACTTTC. The encoded protein is CASSSWTAPGANVLTF.

The chain combines TRBV10-3 with TRBJ1-5, with D perhaps matching TRBD1 (6 bases). V lost 4 bases, J lost 1 base, and 17 bases lay in between. Germline CDR1 is ENHRY and CDR2 is SYGVKD. The CDR3 has 17 amino acids. The CDR3 spells CAISGEGGRSSNQPQHF. The CDR3 DNA is TGTGCCATCAGTGGTGAGGGGGGTCGGTCGAGCAATCAGCCCCAGCATTTT.

In its sample, this clonotype was seen once. This chain joins TRBV4-1 and TRBJ1-1; the match to TRBD1 covers 8 bases. The CDR3 sequence is 13 residues long. The germline CDR1 and CDR2 sequences are MGHRA and YSYEKL. J lost 7 bases, V lost 1 base, and 2 bases had no gene match. DNA of the CDR3: TGCGCCAGCAGCCAAGGACAGGGGCGTGAAGCTTTCTTT. It translates to CASSQGQGREAFF.

V and J are TRBV27 and TRBJ2-6; TRBD1 matches 7 bases. CDR1 MNHEY and CDR2 SMNVEV come from the germline V gene (reference sequence). V lost 7 bases to trimming and J lost 0 bases; unmatched junction nucleotides: 3. This CDR3 region has 15 residues. The DNA of the CDR3 is TGTGCCAGCATGAACAGGGGCTCTGGGGCCAACGTCCTGACTTTC. Amino acid sequence: CASMNRGSGANVLTF.

This sequence joins TRBV20-1 and TRBJ2-5, with 11 bases lining up with TRBD2. The junction had 8 bases not matched to a gene; V was cut back by 5 bases and J by 3 bases. CDR1 is DFQATT and CDR2 is SNEGSKA in the germline V gene (reference sequence). This CDR3 is built from 15 residues. The CDR3 DNA reads as TGCAGTGCTCTAGCCCCGACTAGCGGGAAAGAGACCCAGTACTTC. Protein sequence: CSALAPTSGKETQYF.

The chain combines TRBV20-1 with TRBJ2-5; D remains unclear. The germline CDR1 and CDR2 sequences are DFQATT and SNEGSKA (reference sequence). The CDR3 contains 11 residues. V was trimmed by 3 bases and J by 5 bases, leaving 7 bases between them. The CDR3 coding sequence is TGCAGTGCTAGGAATTTGGAGACCCAGTACTTC. It specifies CSARNLETQYF.

This rearrangement joins TRBV5-1 to TRBJ2-4; TRBD2 matches at 7 bases. This CDR3 comprises 14 residues. V was pared by 4 bases and J by 13 bases, with 14 bases of the junction left unmatched. Looked up from germline, CDR1 is SGHRS and CDR2 is YFSETQ. CDR3: CASSTSPTSREQYF. In nucleotides, the CDR3 is TGCGCCAGCAGCACCAGCCCAACGTCGCGGGAGCAGTACTTC. Full variable domain (outside the CDR3, taken from reference TRBV5-1 and TRBJ2-4): KAGVTQTPRYLIKTRGQQVTLSCSPISGHRSVSWYQQTPGQGLQFLFEYFSETQRNKGNFPGRFSGRQFSNSRSEMNVSTLELGDSALYLCASSTSPTSREQYFGAGTRLSVL.

This clonotype showed up just a few times. The chain carries TRBV27 and TRBJ2-7; possibly TRBD2 for D (5 bases). The CDR3 extends over 14 amino acids. CDR1 and CDR2 from the germline V gene are MNHEY and SMNVEV (reference sequence). V lost 7 bases to trimming and J lost 0 bases, with 13 bases between them. This CDR3 reads CASMRAGSSYEQYF. DNA of the CDR3: TGTGCCAGCATGAGGGCAGGAAGCTCCTACGAGCAGTACTTC.

The chain has TRBV10-3 and TRBJ1-2; D perhaps matches TRBD1 (5 bases). Between the trimmed V and J ends, which lost 4 bases and 0 bases, there was a span of 12 bases. Germline V gene data show CDR1 as ENHRY and CDR2 as SYGVKD. The CDR3 covers 15 residues. CDR3 residues: CAISGGHLANYGYTF. For the CDR3, the DNA is TGTGCCATCAGTGGCGGACATCTAGCTAACTATGGCTACACCTTC.

A remark on this clonotype: At one boundary the junction diverges from the germline segment, which might be a read error. The chain employs TRBV29-1 and TRBJ2-7; D remains unclear. The J call may be incorrect, as the DNA end agrees better with TRBJ2-4. Germline V CDR1 and CDR2: SQVTM, ANQGSEA. The CDR3 length is 13 residues. The CDR3 DNA is TGCGGCGTGGGAATGTACCCACCGAACATTCAGTACTTC. Its protein is CGVGMYPPNIQYF.

The chain combines TRBV7-2 with TRBJ2-4, with TRBD1 identical over 11 bases. The J call may be incorrect, as the DNA end agrees better with TRBJ2-7. The CDR3 has 16 amino acids. Germline V gives CDR1 SGHTA, CDR2 FQGNSA. The CDR3 protein is CASSPNPGTGGTEQYF. The CDR3 DNA sequence: TGTGCCAGCAGCCCCAACCCCGGGACAGGGGGTACCGAGCAGTACTTC.

J is TRBJ1-6 and V is TRBV20-1; D not resolved. Trimming shortened V by 6 bases and J by 0 bases, and 9 bases separated the two germline ends. This CDR3 comprises 14 residues. Germline V gene data show CDR1 as DFQATT and CDR2 as SNEGSKA (reference sequence). The CDR3 nucleotides are TGCAGTGCCCCAGAGAGCTCCTATAATTCACCCCTCCACTTT. Protein: CSAPESSYNSPLHF.

This sequence joins TRBV7-9 and TRBJ2-3, with TRBD2 as a possible D gene (6 bases). The V end was cut by 5 bases, the J end by 4 bases, with 13 bases between. This CDR3 is built from 14 residues. Per germline, CDR1 SEHNR and CDR2 FQNEAQ (reference sequence). CDR3 sequence (DNA): TGTGCCAGCAGCCCCAGACTAGTGGCAGATACGCAGTATTTT. Its translation: CASSPRLVADTQYF. Full variable domain (rest looked up from reference TRBV7-9 and TRBJ2-3): DTGVSQNPRHKITKRGQNVTFRCDPISEHNRLYWYRQTLGQGPEFLTYFQNEAQLEKSRLLSDRFSAERPKGSFSTLEIQRTEQGDSAMYLCASSPRLVADTQYFGPGTRLTVL.

The chain links TRBV5-1 to TRBJ2-2; D remains unclear. Germline values: CDR1 SGHRS, CDR2 YFSETQ. CDR3 length equals 16 residues. V shed 2 bases and J shed 3 bases, with 14 bases lying between them. The CDR3 DNA reads as TGCGCCAGCAGCTTCTCCGGGCAGGCGGACACCGGGGAGCTGTTTTTT. This encodes CASSFSGQADTGELFF.